The 20 T cell receptor beta chains below were found in one sample sequenced in a study of regulatory T cells in long-lasting Graves disease. The time point denotes: persistent/refractory GD, antithyroid drugs over 5 years with positive TRAb. RNA isolated from PBMCs was used to make the TCR library. HTBI primers from iRepertoire and Arm-PCR of CDR3 regions yielded the TCR beta libraries. TCRdb fed the multiplex PCR reads into MiXCR, producing one record per CDR3 protein. The repertoire holds about 460,000 distinct CDR3 sequences, with 20% to 25% as singletons. Sequences were derived from peripheral blood mononuclear cells (PBMCs), sampled when the disease was refractory, from a patient treated with antithyroid drugs. Receptors originate from a female donor with Graves disease.

The chain recombines TRBV20-1 with TRBJ2-7; D gene ambiguous. The V gene lost 3 bases and the J gene lost 2 bases, with 11 bases spanning the gap. CDR1 DFQATT and CDR2 SNEGSKA come from the germline V gene (reference sequence). The CDR3 is made up of 13 amino acids. The CDR3 region is CSASLGNPYEQYF. Written as DNA, the CDR3 is TGCAGTGCTAGTCTGGGGAACCCCTACGAGCAGTACTTC.

This clonotype was seen ten or more times. The junction departs from germline at one end; a sequencing error may be responsible. V gene TRBV12-5 combines with J gene TRBJ2-5, with 12 bases identical to TRBD1. The germline CDR1 and CDR2 sequences are LGHNT and FRNRAP. The CDR3 loop spans 15 amino acids. The CDR3 spells CASGLGQGAQETQYF. DNA of the CDR3: TGTGCTAGTGGCTTGGGACAGGGGGCGCAAGAGACCCAGTACTTC.

This clonotype was counted a few times. As DNA, the CDR3 is TGTGCCAGCAGCCACAAGGACGACTCAGGGGCAAGGCAGTACTTC. It codes for CASSHKDDSGARQYF. The V gene is TRBV7-2, the J gene TRBJ2-7; possible D gene TRBD1, 6 bases. This CDR3 is 15 amino acids long. Trimming shortened V by 5 bases and J by 9 bases, and 23 bases separated the two germline ends. The germline CDR1 and CDR2 sequences are SGHTA and FQGNSA.

The chain joins TRBV15 to TRBJ2-7; D is possibly TRBD1 (6 bases). CDR1 and CDR2 from the germline V gene are LNHNV and YYDKDF (reference sequence). Trimming stripped 5 bases from V and 2 bases from J, with 10 bases between. This CDR3 region has 13 residues. CDR3 bases: TGTGCCACCAGCGAAACAGGGCCCTACGAGCAGTACTTC. Protein: CATSETGPYEQYF.

The chain employs TRBV12-3 or TRBV12-4 and TRBJ2-7; D gene unclear. V lost 1 base and J 7 bases, leaving 17 bases between the germline ends. CDR3 size: 15 residues. The CDR3 loop reads CASSLGSASLLEQYF. Written as DNA, the CDR3 is TGTGCCAGCAGTTTAGGATCCGCCAGCCTCTTGGAGCAGTACTTC.

Here the CDR3 reads CASSRQQSNTGELFF. Written as DNA, the CDR3 is TGTGCCAGCAGCCGACAGCAGTCCAACACCGGGGAGCTGTTTTTT. The chain employs TRBV7-9 and TRBJ2-2, with D possibly being TRBD1 (5 bases). CDR3 size: 15 residues. Germline V lookup: CDR1 SEHNR, CDR2 FQNEAQ (reference sequence). Trimming took 5 bases from V and 2 from J, leaving 12 bases between them.

In DNA form, the CDR3 reads TGCAGTGCTCAGCAGACAGGGCCAGCTGAAAAACTGTTTTTT. This encodes CSAQQTGPAEKLFF. V and J are TRBV20-1 and TRBJ1-4; 7 bases match TRBD1. V dropped 5 bases and J dropped 7; count of bases not matched to a gene: 10. This CDR3 spans 14 amino acids. Germline-derived CDR1 and CDR2 are DFQATT and SNEGSKA (reference sequence).

This clonotype was counted at least ten times. CDR3 sequence (DNA): TGTGCCACCAGTTCAGGGCATTTGGGCAATCAGCCCCAGCATTTT. Amino acid sequence: CATSSGHLGNQPQHF. The chain carries TRBV24-1 and TRBJ1-5; possibly TRBD1 for D (5 bases). There are 15 residues in the CDR3. V lost 6 bases, J lost 2 bases, and 13 bases lay in between. Looked up from germline, CDR1 is KGHDR and CDR2 is SFDVKD.

The chain has TRBV12-3 or TRBV12-4 and TRBJ2-3, with 9 nucleotides matching TRBD2. The CDR3 is 15 residues long. The ends lost 2 bases at V and 3 bases at J; junction bases unmatched: 3. This chain's CDR3 is CASSLLAGPTDTQYF. In DNA form, the CDR3 reads TGTGCCAGCAGTTTACTAGCGGGGCCTACAGATACGCAGTATTTT.

This clonotype was detected ten times or more. Germline is not matched at one junction end, which may reflect a read error. This chain links TRBV7-7 with TRBJ1-1; D gene ambiguous. Germline lookup yields CDR1 SSHAT and CDR2 FNYEAQ (reference sequence). The CDR3 has 14 amino acids. The CDR3 loop is CASSSTEVGSEAFF. CDR3 coding DNA: TGTGCTAGCAGCTCTACGGAGGTAGGCTCTGAAGCTTTCTTT. Full variable domain (outside the CDR3, taken from reference TRBV7-7 and TRBJ1-1): GAGVSQSPRYKVTKRGQDVTLRCDPISSHATLYWYQQALGQGPEFLTYFNYEAQPDKSGLPSDRFSAERPEGSISTLTIQRTEQRDSAMYRCASSSTEVGSEAFFGQGTRLTVV.

This clonotype was counted only a few times. V usage is TRBV19 and J usage is TRBJ1-2; 7 positions match TRBD1. Losses at the gene ends were 4 bases for V and 6 bases for J; bases not matched to a gene: 11. CDR3 length equals 15 residues. Germline CDR1 is LNHDA and CDR2 is SQIVND (reference sequence). Here the CDR3 reads CASSTPDRRFDGYTF. The CDR3 DNA is TGTGCCAGTAGTACCCCGGACAGGAGATTTGATGGCTACACCTTC.

About this clonotype itself: A much larger clone lies one base from this, so it may be a read error. The rearrangement joins TRBV11-1 to TRBJ2-7; D may match TRBD1 or TRBD2 (5 bases each). The germline gives CDR1 SGHAT, CDR2 FQDESV (reference sequence). This CDR3 spans 15 amino acids. V dropped 1 base and J dropped 3 bases, with 13 bases sitting between them. This CDR3 reads CASSLGDGTFYEQYF. The DNA of the CDR3 is TGTGCCAGCAGCTTAGGGGACGGCACCTTCTACGAGCAGTACTTC.

On this clonotype itself: A much larger clone sits a single nucleotide away, making a read error possible. The V call is TRBV12-3 or TRBV12-4, the J call TRBJ1-5; the D gene is possibly TRBD1 (5 bases). The CDR3 has 14 residues. The CDR3 reads CAGSFGRVHQPQHF. CDR3 DNA: TGTGCCGGCAGTTTTGGCAGGGTTCATCAGCCCCAGCATTTT.

This clonotype was counted between two and nine times. The J gene is TRBJ1-2, the V gene TRBV7-8; 9 nucleotides agree with TRBD1. The length of the CDR3 is 14 residues. Trimming at V came to 4 bases and at J to 8 bases, leaving 8 bases not matched to a gene. CDR1 is SGHVS and CDR2 is FQNEAQ in the germline V gene. The CDR3 sequence is CASSSSGQGRGYTF. In DNA form, the CDR3 reads TGTGCCAGCAGCTCCTCGGGACAGGGAAGGGGCTACACCTTC.

This clonotype has ten or more counts. The V call is TRBV2, the J call TRBJ1-5, with 9 bases lining up with TRBD1. Per the germline V gene, CDR1 is SNHLY and CDR2 is FYNNEI. The CDR3 is 16 residues long. The ends lost 6 bases at V and 0 bases at J; junction bases unmatched: 6. The CDR3 loop reads CASRGQGGYSNQPQHF. CDR3 in DNA: TGTGCCAGCAGGGGACAGGGAGGGTATAGCAATCAGCCCCAGCATTTT.

This clonotype was recorded at least ten times. This chain uses TRBV28 with TRBJ1-1, with D maybe TRBD1 (5 bases). Trimming pared 6 bases from V and 4 bases from J, leaving 9 bases between. The CDR3 contains 12 residues. Germline V gives CDR1 MDHEN, CDR2 SYDVKM. The CDR3 loop is CASSQGSTEAFF. CDR3 DNA: TGTGCCAGCAGCCAGGGATCCACTGAAGCTTTCTTT.

The V gene is TRBV6-1, the J gene TRBJ2-6, with D uncertain. CDR1 is MNHNS, CDR2 SASEGT, per germline. The germline V and J ends were trimmed by 11 bases and 0 bases, with 14 bases remaining between them. This CDR3 comprises 15 residues. CDR3 DNA: TGTGCCTCGTGGGGATTCGACTCTGGGGCCAACGTCCTGACTTTC. This translates into CASWGFDSGANVLTF.

This clonotype was counted between two and nine times. The chain carries TRBV3-2 and TRBJ2-7; the D call TRBD1 from the table was never checked on the DNA. TRBV3-2 is assigned pseudogene status. The CDR3 length is 16 residues. The CDR3 DNA sequence: TGTGCCAGCAGCCAAGAGGGTCGGACAGGGATCCACGAGCAGTACTTC. It encodes CASSQEGRTGIHEQYF.

Ten or more counts support this clonotype. In DNA, the CDR3 is TGTGCCAGCAGCTCCAGGACGGACGGCTATGGCTACACCTTC. This gives the protein CASSSRTDGYGYTF. The chain couples TRBV7-8 to TRBJ1-2; D is unresolved. Germline V lookup: CDR1 SGHVS, CDR2 FQNEAQ. The CDR3 spans 14 residues. Deletions cut 4 bases from V and 4 bases from J, with 13 bases between.

This clonotype occurred many times. V gene TRBV19 combines with J gene TRBJ2-5, with D tentatively TRBD1 (6 bases). V was shortened by 4 bases and J by 3 bases, with 15 bases between the two germline ends. The CDR3 covers 15 residues. In germline, CDR1 is LNHDA, CDR2 SQIVND (reference sequence). The CDR3 region has the DNA TGTGCCAGTAGTACCCAGGGGTTGGGAGAAGAGACCCAGTACTTC. It is translated as CASSTQGLGEETQYF.